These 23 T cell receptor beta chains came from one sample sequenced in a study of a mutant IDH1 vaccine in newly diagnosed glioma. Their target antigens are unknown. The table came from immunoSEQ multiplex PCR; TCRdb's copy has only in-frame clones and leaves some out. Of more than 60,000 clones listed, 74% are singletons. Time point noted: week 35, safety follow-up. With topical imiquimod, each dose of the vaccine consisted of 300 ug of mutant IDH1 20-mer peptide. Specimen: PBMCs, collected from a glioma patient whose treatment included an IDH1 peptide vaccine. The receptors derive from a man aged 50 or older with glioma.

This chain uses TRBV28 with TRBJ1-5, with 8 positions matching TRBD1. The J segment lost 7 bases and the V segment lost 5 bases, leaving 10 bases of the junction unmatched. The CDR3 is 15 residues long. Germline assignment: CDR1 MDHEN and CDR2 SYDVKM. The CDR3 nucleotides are TGTGCCAGCAGTCCCCCAGGGGGCGGATCCCAGCCCCAGCATTTT. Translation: CASSPPGGGSQPQHF.

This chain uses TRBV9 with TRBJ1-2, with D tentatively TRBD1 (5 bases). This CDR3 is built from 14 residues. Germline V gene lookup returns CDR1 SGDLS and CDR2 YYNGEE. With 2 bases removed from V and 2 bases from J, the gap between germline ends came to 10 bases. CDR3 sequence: CASSVIDRNYGYTF. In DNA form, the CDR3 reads TGTGCCAGCAGCGTTATTGACAGAAACTATGGCTACACCTTC.

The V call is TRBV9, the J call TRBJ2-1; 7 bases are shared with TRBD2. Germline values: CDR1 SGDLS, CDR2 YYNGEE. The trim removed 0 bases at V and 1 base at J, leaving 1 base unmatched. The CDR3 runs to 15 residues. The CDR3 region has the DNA TGTGCCAGCAGCGTAGCAGCGGGGTCCTACAATGAGCAGTTCTTC. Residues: CASSVAAGSYNEQFF.

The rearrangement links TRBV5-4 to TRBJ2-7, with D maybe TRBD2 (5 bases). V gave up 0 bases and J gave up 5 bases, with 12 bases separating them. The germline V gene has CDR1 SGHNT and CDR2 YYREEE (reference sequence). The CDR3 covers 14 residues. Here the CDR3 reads CASSLGASIDEQYF. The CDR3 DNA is TGTGCCAGCAGCTTGGGGGCTAGCATCGACGAGCAGTACTTC.

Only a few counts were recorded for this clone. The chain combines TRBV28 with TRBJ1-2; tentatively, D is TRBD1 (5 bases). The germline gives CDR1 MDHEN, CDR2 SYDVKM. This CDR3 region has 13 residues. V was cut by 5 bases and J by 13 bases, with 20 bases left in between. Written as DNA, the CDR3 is TGTGCCAGCAGTCGAGCGCAGGGCACCCTGGTCACCTTC. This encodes CASSRAQGTLVTF.

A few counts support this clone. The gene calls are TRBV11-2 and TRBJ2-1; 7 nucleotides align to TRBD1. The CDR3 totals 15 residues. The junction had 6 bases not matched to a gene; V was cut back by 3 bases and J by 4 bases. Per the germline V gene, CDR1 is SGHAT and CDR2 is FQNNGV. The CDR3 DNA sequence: TGTGCCAGCAGCTTCAACAGGGGCCTATACAATGAGCAGTTCTTC. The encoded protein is CASSFNRGLYNEQFF.

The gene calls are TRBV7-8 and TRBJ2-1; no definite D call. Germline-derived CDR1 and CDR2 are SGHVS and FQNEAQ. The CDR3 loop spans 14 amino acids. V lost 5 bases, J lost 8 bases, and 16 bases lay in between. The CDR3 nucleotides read TGTGCCAGCAGCCGCGACGGAATGAACTATGAGCAGTTCTTC. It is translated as CASSRDGMNYEQFF.

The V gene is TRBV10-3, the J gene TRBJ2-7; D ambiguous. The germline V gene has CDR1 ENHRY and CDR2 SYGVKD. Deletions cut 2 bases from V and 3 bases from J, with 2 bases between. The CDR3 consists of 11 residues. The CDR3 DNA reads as TGTGCCATCAGTGAGCACTACGAGCAGTACTTC. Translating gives CAISEHYEQYF.

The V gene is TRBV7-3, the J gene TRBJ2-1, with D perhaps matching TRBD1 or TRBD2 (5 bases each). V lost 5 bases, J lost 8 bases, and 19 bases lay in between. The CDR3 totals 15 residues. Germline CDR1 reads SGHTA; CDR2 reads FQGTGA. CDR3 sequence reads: CASSPPGTSSHEQFF. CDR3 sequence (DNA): TGTGCCAGCAGCCCCCCCGGGACCTCCAGCCATGAGCAGTTCTTC. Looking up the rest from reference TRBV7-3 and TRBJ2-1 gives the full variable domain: GAGVSQTPSNKVTEKGKYVELRCDPISGHTALYWYRQSLGQGPEFLIYFQGTGAADDSGLPNDRFFAVRPEGSVSTLKIQRTERGDSAVYLCASSPPGTSSHEQFFGPGTRLTVL.

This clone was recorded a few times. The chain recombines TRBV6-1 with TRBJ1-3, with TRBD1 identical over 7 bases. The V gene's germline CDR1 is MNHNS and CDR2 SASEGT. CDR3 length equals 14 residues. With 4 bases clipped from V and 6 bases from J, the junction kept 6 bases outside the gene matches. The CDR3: CASSAGTAVNTIYF. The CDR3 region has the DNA TGTGCCAGCAGTGCCGGGACAGCGGTAAACACCATATATTTT.

The CDR3 spells CASSYTQGDNEQFF. The CDR3 bases are TGTGCCAGCAGCTATACCCAGGGGGACAATGAGCAGTTCTTC. The J gene is TRBJ2-1, the V gene TRBV7-9; TRBD1 aligns across 7 bases. J gave up 5 bases and V 4 bases, and 5 bases lay outside the gene matches. This CDR3 is 14 amino acids long. Germline loops: CDR1 SEHNR, CDR2 FQNEAQ (reference sequence).

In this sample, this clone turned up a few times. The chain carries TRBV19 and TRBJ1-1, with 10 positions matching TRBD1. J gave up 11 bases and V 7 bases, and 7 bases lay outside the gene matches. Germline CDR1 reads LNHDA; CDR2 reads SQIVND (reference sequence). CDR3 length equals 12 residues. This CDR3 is CASKTGGADAFF. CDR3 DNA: TGTGCCAGTAAGACAGGGGGCGCCGACGCTTTCTTT.

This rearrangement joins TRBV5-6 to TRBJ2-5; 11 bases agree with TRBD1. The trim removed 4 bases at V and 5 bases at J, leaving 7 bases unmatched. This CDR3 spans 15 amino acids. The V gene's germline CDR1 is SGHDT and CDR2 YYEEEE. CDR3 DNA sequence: TGTGCCAGCAGCAGCCGGGACAGGGGGGATGAGACCCAGTACTTC. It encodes CASSSRDRGDETQYF.

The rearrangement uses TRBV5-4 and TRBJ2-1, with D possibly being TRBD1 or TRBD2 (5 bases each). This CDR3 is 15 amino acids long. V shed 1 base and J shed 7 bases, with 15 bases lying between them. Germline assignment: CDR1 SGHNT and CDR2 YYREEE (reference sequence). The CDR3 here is CASSLNGGAWNEQFF. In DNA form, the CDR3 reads TGTGCCAGCAGCTTGAATGGGGGAGCGTGGAATGAGCAGTTCTTC.

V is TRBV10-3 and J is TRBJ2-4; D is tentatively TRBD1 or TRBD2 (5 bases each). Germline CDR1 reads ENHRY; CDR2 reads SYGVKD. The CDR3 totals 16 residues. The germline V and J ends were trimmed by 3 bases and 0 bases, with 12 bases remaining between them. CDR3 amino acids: CAISDGAGLAKNIQYF. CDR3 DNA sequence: TGTGCCATCAGTGATGGGGCGGGCCTAGCCAAAAACATTCAGTACTTC.

The CDR3 loop reads CASSLGNSGANVLTF. The CDR3 DNA reads as TGTGCCAGCAGTCTCGGGAACTCTGGGGCCAACGTCCTGACTTTC. V gene TRBV6-5 combines with J gene TRBJ2-6; possibly TRBD2 for D (5 bases). With 5 bases removed from V and 0 bases from J, the gap between germline ends came to 8 bases. Looked up from germline, CDR1 is MNHEY and CDR2 is SVGAGI. This CDR3 has 15 amino acids.

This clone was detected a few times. CDR3 bases: TGCAGCGCCACCGACTCGGCCCTTGGGGCTTTCTTT. Translating gives CSATDSALGAFF. The chain has TRBV29-1 and TRBJ1-1, with D uncertain. The V end was cut by 7 bases, the J end by 11 bases, with 20 bases between. The germline V gene has CDR1 SQVTM and CDR2 ANQGSEA. This CDR3 has 12 residues.

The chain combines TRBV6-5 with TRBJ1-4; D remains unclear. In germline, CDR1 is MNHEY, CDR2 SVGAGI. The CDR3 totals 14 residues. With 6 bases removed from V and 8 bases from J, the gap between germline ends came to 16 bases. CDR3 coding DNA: TGTGCCAGCAGCTCTTCGATTTCTGGGGAAAAACTGTTTTTT. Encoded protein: CASSSSISGEKLFF.

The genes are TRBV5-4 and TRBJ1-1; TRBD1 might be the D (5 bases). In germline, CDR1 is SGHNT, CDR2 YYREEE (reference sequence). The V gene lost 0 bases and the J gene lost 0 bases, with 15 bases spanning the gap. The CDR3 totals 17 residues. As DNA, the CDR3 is TGTGCCAGCAGCTTGGGGGCAGGGAAGATTATGAACACTGAAGCTTTCTTT. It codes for CASSLGAGKIMNTEAFF.

CDR3 loop: CASSWEPDSGTGIEPQHF. The CDR3 coding sequence is TGCGCCAGCAGCTGGGAACCCGATTCCGGGACAGGGATAGAGCCCCAGCATTTT. The rearrangement joins TRBV5-1 to TRBJ1-5; 9 nucleotides agree with TRBD1. Germline assignment: CDR1 SGHRS and CDR2 YFSETQ. The J segment lost 8 bases and the V segment lost 3 bases, leaving 18 bases of the junction unmatched. The CDR3 loop spans 18 amino acids.

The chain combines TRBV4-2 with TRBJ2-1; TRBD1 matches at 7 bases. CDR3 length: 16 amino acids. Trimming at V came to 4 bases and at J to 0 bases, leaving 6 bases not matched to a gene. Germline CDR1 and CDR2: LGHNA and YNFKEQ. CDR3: CASSPSYRGSYNEQFF. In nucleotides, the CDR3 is TGTGCCAGCAGCCCCTCCTACAGGGGCTCCTACAATGAGCAGTTCTTC.

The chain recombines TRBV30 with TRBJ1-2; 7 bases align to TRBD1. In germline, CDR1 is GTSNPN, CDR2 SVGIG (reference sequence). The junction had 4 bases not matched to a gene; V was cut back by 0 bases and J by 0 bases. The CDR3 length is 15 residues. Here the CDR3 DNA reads TGTGCCTGGAGTGTCAGGGGGAAAGCTAACTATGGCTACACCTTC. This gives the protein CAWSVRGKANYGYTF. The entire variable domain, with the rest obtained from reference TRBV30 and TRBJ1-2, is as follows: SQTIHQWPATLVQPVGSPLSLECTVEGTSNPNLYWYRQAAGRGLQLLFYSVGIGQISSEVPQNLSASRPQDRQFILSSKKLLLSDSGFYLCAWSVRGKANYGYTFGSGTRLTVV.

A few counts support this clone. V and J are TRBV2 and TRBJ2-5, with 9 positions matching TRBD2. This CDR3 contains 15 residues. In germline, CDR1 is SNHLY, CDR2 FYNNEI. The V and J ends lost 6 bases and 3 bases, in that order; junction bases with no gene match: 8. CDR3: CASRKELAGKETQYF. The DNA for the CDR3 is TGTGCCAGCAGAAAGGAGCTAGCGGGGAAAGAGACCCAGTACTTC. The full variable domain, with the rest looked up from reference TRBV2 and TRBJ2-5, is EPEVTQTPSHQVTQMGQEVILRCVPISNHLYFYWYRQILGQKVEFLVSFYNNEISEKSEIFDDQFSVERPDGSNFTLKIRSTKLEDSAMYFCASRKELAGKETQYFGPGTRLLVL.